The 24 T cell receptor beta chains presented below share a single source sample, sequenced in a study of T cell changes during pregnancy in multiple sclerosis (dated by TCRdb to between 2018 and 2021). The protocol used for the library was the immunoSEQ multiplex PCR assay. TCRdb obtained this table from immuneACCESS and retained in-frame rearrangements with V and J assigned. These tables miss some clones; where compared with another copy, unresolved V genes account for less than half of the shortfall, and the remainder is unexplained. The sample table holds over 80,000 clones, of which just under 95% were seen once. More than 1.1% of the sample comes from the top ten. Sequenced here: peripheral blood, sampled in the third trimester of pregnancy. These receptor sequences come from a female donor in good health, enrolled as a control in a pregnancy study.

The V call is TRBV5-1, the J call TRBJ1-1; the D gene is possibly TRBD1 (6 bases). This CDR3 comprises 15 residues. V was pared by 4 bases and J by 2 bases, with 15 bases between. Germline lookup yields CDR1 SGHRS and CDR2 YFSETQ. The DNA for the CDR3 is TGCGCCAGCAGCCCAAACAGGGAGGGTAACACTGAAGCTTTCTTT. The encoded protein is CASSPNREGNTEAFF.

The CDR3 DNA reads as TGTGCCAGCAGTTTATTTAGGACTAGCGTCGATACGCAGTATTTT. This sequence encodes CASSLFRTSVDTQYF. The rearrangement links TRBV27 to TRBJ2-3; 9 bases align to TRBD2. Germline V gives CDR1 MNHEY, CDR2 SMNVEV (reference sequence). This CDR3 region has 15 residues. V shed 1 base, J shed 6 bases, and the junction held 5 bases outside the gene matches.

In its sample, this clone was seen once. The CDR3 nucleotides read TGTGCTAGTGGTTTGATGACTGGCAGAAACACCGGGGAGCTGTTTTTT. Translating it yields CASGLMTGRNTGELFF. V gene TRBV12-5 combines with J gene TRBJ2-2; D not resolved. CDR1 is LGHNT and CDR2 is FRNRAP in the germline V gene. This CDR3 is built from 16 residues. V lost 2 bases, J lost 2 bases, and 12 bases lay in between.

The V and J genes are TRBV7-9 and TRBJ2-3, with 10 bases matching TRBD2. Trimming removed 1 base from V and 4 bases from J; junction bases left unmatched: 2. The CDR3 is 15 amino acids. Germline V gene data show CDR1 as SEHNR and CDR2 as FQNEAQ (reference sequence). Here the CDR3 reads CASSLGAGGPDTQYF. In nucleotides, the CDR3 is TGTGCCAGCAGCTTAGGAGCGGGAGGGCCAGATACGCAGTATTTT.

The chain employs TRBV27 and TRBJ2-7; 8 positions agree with TRBD1. The CDR3 length is 12 residues. The V segment lost 9 bases and the J segment 5 bases; nucleotides outside the gene matches: 6. Germline V gene data show CDR1 as MNHEY and CDR2 as SMNVEV (reference sequence). This chain's CDR3 is CASGLQGDEQYF. In DNA, the CDR3 is TGTGCCAGTGGGCTACAGGGGGACGAGCAGTACTTC.

This chain links TRBV5-6 with TRBJ2-5; 9 bases line up with TRBD2. The CDR3 length is 14 residues. In germline, CDR1 is SGHDT, CDR2 YYEEEE. Trimming removed 6 bases from V and 5 bases from J; junction bases left unmatched: 8. CDR3 nucleotide sequence: TGTGCCAGCAACCCGGCGGGGGGGCAGGAGACCCAGTACTTC. Translated, it gives CASNPAGGQETQYF. Complete variable domain (other parts from reference TRBV5-6 and TRBJ2-5): DAGVTQSPTHLIKTRGQQVTLRCSPKSGHDTVSWYQQALGQGPQFIFQYYEEEERQRGNFPDRFSGHQFPNYSSELNVNALLLGDSALYLCASNPAGGQETQYFGPGTRLLVL.

The chain couples TRBV28 to TRBJ1-5; D gene unclear. Trimming removed 5 bases from V and 4 bases from J, with 12 bases in between. The CDR3 has 14 amino acids. In germline, CDR1 is MDHEN, CDR2 SYDVKM. The CDR3 reads CASSQVSVNQPQHF. The CDR3 bases are TGTGCCAGCAGTCAGGTTAGTGTTAATCAGCCCCAGCATTTT. Supplemented by reference TRBV28 and TRBJ1-5, the full variable domain reads DVKVTQSSRYLVKRTGEKVFLECVQDMDHENMFWYRQDPGLGLRLIYFSYDVKMKEKGDIPEGYSVSREKKERFSLILESASTNQTSMYLCASSQVSVNQPQHFGDGTRLSIL.

The CDR3 loop reads CASSDRGLTQHF. The CDR3 DNA follows: TGTGCCAGCTCTGACAGGGGCCTGACCCAGCATTTT. The V and J genes are TRBV27 and TRBJ1-5; TRBD1 agrees at 8 bases. Germline V gene sequence: CDR1 MNHEY, CDR2 SMNVEV (reference sequence). The V segment lost 8 bases and the J segment 11 bases; nucleotides outside the gene matches: 8. The CDR3 runs 12 residues.

This chain connects TRBV28 to TRBJ2-7, with TRBD1 matching 10 bases. The V segment lost 6 bases and the J segment 2 bases; nucleotides outside the gene matches: 7. The germline CDR1 and CDR2 sequences are MDHEN and SYDVKM. The CDR3 runs 15 residues. The chain's CDR3 is CASSSGTGAPYEQYF. The CDR3 DNA follows: TGTGCCAGCAGCTCCGGGACAGGGGCTCCCTACGAGCAGTACTTC.

The chain is built from TRBV28 and TRBJ2-3; 16 bases fit TRBD2. The CDR3 is 20 residues long. V shed 4 bases and J 3 bases; nucleotides not matched to a gene: 13. The germline V gene has CDR1 MDHEN and CDR2 SYDVKM. CDR3 nucleotide sequence: TGTGCCAGCAGTTCGACGGGACTAGCGGGAGGGCGATTGGGAACAGATACGCAGTATTTT. Amino acid sequence: CASSSTGLAGGRLGTDTQYF.

The chain recombines TRBV6-5 with TRBJ2-5; 11 bases line up with TRBD2. The CDR3 has 15 amino acids. Germline trimming cut 6 bases from V and 0 bases from J; bases unmatched to any gene: 3. Per germline, CDR1 MNHEY and CDR2 SVGAGI. The CDR3 sequence is CASSLLAGDQETQYF. The CDR3 coding sequence is TGTGCCAGCAGCCTACTAGCGGGAGACCAAGAGACCCAGTACTTC.

This rearrangement joins TRBV19 to TRBJ2-3, with 7 bases lining up with TRBD1. This CDR3 spans 16 amino acids. The trim removed 5 bases at V and 5 bases at J, leaving 13 bases unmatched. Germline CDR1 is LNHDA and CDR2 is SQIVND (reference sequence). The CDR3, as DNA: TGTGCCAGTAGTCCACGGGACAGAACGTCCGGAGATACGCAGTATTTT. Encoded protein: CASSPRDRTSGDTQYF.

V is TRBV5-1 and J is TRBJ2-5, with TRBD1 matching 10 bases. Germline V CDR1 and CDR2: SGHRS, YFSETQ. The V gene end was trimmed by 4 bases and the J gene end by 3 bases; junction bases not matched to a gene: 3. The CDR3 has 14 residues. This CDR3 reads CASSATGGEETQYF. The CDR3 DNA sequence: TGCGCCAGCAGCGCGACAGGGGGCGAAGAGACCCAGTACTTC.

J is TRBJ2-3 and V is TRBV18, with D perhaps TRBD2 (6 bases). The germline V and J ends were trimmed by 2 bases and 1 base, with 7 bases remaining between them. The V gene's germline CDR1 is KGHSH and CDR2 LQKENI. CDR3 size: 14 residues. The CDR3 protein is CASSPSGGTDTQYF. CDR3 in DNA: TGTGCCAGCTCACCATCGGGGGGCACAGATACGCAGTATTTT.

The genes are TRBV7-6 and TRBJ2-1; D is perhaps TRBD1 (5 bases). Germline CDR1 and CDR2: SGHVS and FNYEAQ. V gave up 1 base and J gave up 8 bases, with 9 bases separating them. CDR3 length equals 13 residues. The CDR3 loop is CASSLGQLDEQFF. The CDR3 region has the DNA TGTGCCAGCAGCTTAGGACAGTTGGATGAGCAGTTCTTC.

The J gene is TRBJ1-2, the V gene TRBV29-1; possible D gene TRBD1, 5 bases. The CDR3 totals 13 residues. Deletions cut 7 bases from V and 6 bases from J, with 18 bases between. In germline, CDR1 is SQVTM, CDR2 ANQGSEA. CDR3: CSARAGTFDGYTF. The CDR3 coding sequence is TGCAGCGCCCGCGCGGGGACTTTTGATGGCTACACCTTC.

The chain carries TRBV5-1 and TRBJ1-4; D call uncertain. V dropped 4 bases and J dropped 0 bases, with 10 bases sitting between them. The CDR3 has 15 amino acids. Germline V gene sequence: CDR1 SGHRS, CDR2 YFSETQ. CDR3 in DNA: TGCGCCAGCAGCCAATACAGAGCAACTAATGAAAAACTGTTTTTT. Encoded protein: CASSQYRATNEKLFF.

This rearrangement joins TRBV6-5 to TRBJ2-2; TRBD1 might be the D (5 bases). The V gene's germline CDR1 is MNHEY and CDR2 SVGAGI. V was cut by 5 bases and J by 3 bases, with 7 bases left in between. CDR3 length equals 13 residues. The CDR3 DNA follows: TGTGCCAGCAGTCGACAGCACACCGGGGAGCTGTTTTTT. Translated, it gives CASSRQHTGELFF.

This chain joins TRBV19 and TRBJ2-5, with a weak D call TRBD2 (6 bases). The CDR3 extends over 13 amino acids. Germline CDR1 LNHDA, CDR2 SQIVND (reference sequence). V lost 9 bases and J 5 bases, leaving 16 bases between the germline ends. CDR3 residues: CASAAWEEETQYF. CDR3 sequence (DNA): TGTGCCAGCGCGGCCTGGGAGGAGGAGACCCAGTACTTC.

Worth noting for this clone: The junction departs from germline at one end; a sequencing error may be responsible. This sequence joins TRBV19 and TRBJ2-2, with D possibly matching TRBD2 (5 bases). CDR1 and CDR2 (germline): LNHDA, SQIVND (reference sequence). The CDR3 contains 13 residues. CDR3 amino acids: CASTITSTGELFF. The CDR3 nucleotides read TGTGCCAGTACTATAACTAGTACCGGGGAGCTGTTTTTT.

The genes are TRBV7-9 and TRBJ2-1; 8 nucleotides align to TRBD2. The CDR3 loop spans 16 amino acids. The germline V gene has CDR1 SEHNR and CDR2 FQNEAQ (reference sequence). The ends lost 8 bases at V and 3 bases at J; junction bases unmatched: 12. The CDR3 bases are TGTGCCAGCTCCTCGGGCGGCGGGAGGATCTACAATGAGCAGTTCTTC. Its protein is CASSSGGGRIYNEQFF.

The genes are TRBV18 and TRBJ2-7; 12 positions agree with TRBD1. V shed 4 bases and J 4 bases; nucleotides not matched to a gene: 8. The CDR3 consists of 16 residues. The germline CDR1 and CDR2 sequences are KGHSH and LQKENI. The CDR3 coding sequence is TGTGCCAGCTCACAGGGACAGGGGGCGGAAGGATACGAGCAGTACTTC. Translating it yields CASSQGQGAEGYEQYF.

This rearrangement joins TRBV7-2 to TRBJ2-7; D may be TRBD2 (5 bases). Per the germline V gene, CDR1 is SGHTA and CDR2 is FQGNSA. V lost 1 base and J lost 1, with 8 bases in between. The CDR3 runs to 14 residues. The CDR3 protein is CASSLDGNSYEQYF. CDR3 bases: TGTGCCAGCAGCTTAGACGGGAATTCCTACGAGCAGTACTTC.

The V and J genes are TRBV5-1 and TRBJ2-7; D unclear. This CDR3 is 17 amino acids long. CDR1 and CDR2 from the germline V gene are SGHRS and YFSETQ. V lost 0 bases and J lost 6, with 22 bases in between. DNA of the CDR3: TGCGCCAGCAGCTTGGGTATCTTAGAGTCCGCCCATCGCGAGCAGTACTTC. It codes for CASSLGILESAHREQYF.